The clone carrying this T cell receptor beta chain was seen a single time. The germline V gene has CDR1 SGDLS and CDR2 YYNGEE. With 3 bases clipped from V and 5 bases from J, the junction kept 5 bases outside the gene matches. The CDR3 covers 16 residues. Methods used by the authors: Reference gene primer amplification gave estimated nucleated cell counts. Clones were read by immunoSEQ multiplex PCR, and TCRdb kept only the in-frame ones, dropping some. The V and J calls and the clone size are those of that table, but D and trimming were determined from the DNA. This sample has 160,000 or so clones; approximately 82% occur once, and the top ten carry almost 10%. The sample comes from a study of blood T cell repertoires in COVID-19. As for the study in general: Acute-phase and convalescent COVID-19 samples originated in the United States, Italy and Spain. Sample material is recorded as cDNA or gDNA derived from T cells, B-cell-depleted T cells, or PBMCs.

This TCR was sampled from a woman aged 50 to 60 with acute or convalescent COVID-19. Source material: peripheral blood. The V call is TRBV9, the J call TRBJ2-2; 12 bases align to TRBD2. The CDR3 sequence: CASSAPSGGGTGELFF. The CDR3 DNA reads as TGTGCCAGCAGCGCTCCTAGCGGGGGGGGAACCGGGGAGCTGTTTTTT.